This is a list of T cell receptor beta chains from one sample in a study of T cell changes during pregnancy in multiple sclerosis. Sequenced by immunoSEQ multiplex PCR; TCRdb stores in-frame clones only, minus some. The sample holds approximately 84,000 clones; over 90% are singletons and the top ten take 2% to 3%. The specimen comprised peripheral blood, sampled in the third trimester of pregnancy. The receptors here all came from a female donor with multiple sclerosis, enrolled in a pregnancy study. Each CDR3 is given with its conserved first and last residue. A D gene is named only where the DNA matches it firmly. Clone size is not always given. Where it is, it says once, few, many or a class for expanded clones.

J gene	V gene	clone size	D gene	CDR3 DNA	CDR3 protein
TRBJ2-7	TRBV16	NA	NA	TGTGCCAGCAGCCAGTTGGGCAGTCCCTACGAGCAGTACTTC	CASSQLGSPYEQYF
TRBJ2-2	TRBV9	NA	NA	TGTGCCAGCAGCGTAGCCCCACAGGGAAGAAGCACCGGGGAGCTGTTTTTT	CASSVAPQGRSTGELFF
TRBJ1-2	TRBV10-3	NA	NA	TGTGCCATCAGTGTGGGCAGGGGTGAAACTAATGGCTACACCTTC	CAISVGRGETNGYTF
TRBJ1-5	TRBV7-9	NA	TRBD1	TGTGCCAGCAGCTTAGGGTTAGGACAGGCTCAATATAGCAATCAGCCCCAGCATTTT	CASSLGLGQAQYSNQPQHF
TRBJ1-1	TRBV18	NA	TRBD1	TGTGCCAGCTCACCAGGAGTGACAGGGAGCACTGAAGCTTTCTTT	CASSPGVTGSTEAFF
TRBJ1-4	TRBV5-4	NA	TRBD1	TGTGCCAGCAGCCCGGGACAGGGTAATGAAAAACTGTTTTTT	CASSPGQGNEKLFF
TRBJ1-2	TRBV7-8	once	NA	TGTGCCAGCAGCCCTACCGGGGGTTTCGAAAAAAACCCCCGTCGGGGCTACACCTTC	CASSPTGGFEKNPRRGYTF
TRBJ2-7	TRBV7-8	NA	TRBD1	TGTGCCAGCAGCTTAGCCGCAGGGGGAAACTACGAGCAGTACTTC	CASSLAAGGNYEQYF
TRBJ2-7	TRBV18	NA	TRBD1	TGTGCCAGCTCACCACCGTTTGGGGCGGACAGGGAGGACGAGCAGTACTTC	CASSPPFGADREDEQYF
TRBJ2-7	TRBV9	NA	TRBD1	TGTGCCAGCAGCGTAGGACAGGGGCACTACGAGCAGTACTTC	CASSVGQGHYEQYF
TRBJ1-1	TRBV14	NA	TRBD1	TGTGCCAGCAGCCAGACAGGGCAGGGGACTGAAGCTTTCTTT	CASSQTGQGTEAFF
TRBJ2-7	TRBV6-1	NA	NA	TGTGCCAGCTTCAAACAGGGCTCCTACGAGCAGTACTTC	CASFKQGSYEQYF
TRBJ2-7	TRBV6-6	NA	TRBD1	TGTGCCAGCAAGCCGGGACAGGGGTACGAGCAGTACTTC	CASKPGQGYEQYF
TRBJ2-3	TRBV30	NA	NA	TGTGCCTCAACAGGGTCGAAAGATACGCAGTATTTT	CASTGSKDTQYF
TRBJ1-2	TRBV6-1	once	NA	TGTGCCAGCAGTGAAGTAGGAGCCAGCCCCAACTATGGCTACACCTTC	CASSEVGASPNYGYTF
TRBJ2-7	TRBV6-5	once	NA	TGTGCCAGCAGGTACTCAACTTCGCGTGAGCAGTACTTC	CASRYSTSREQYF
TRBJ1-5	TRBV2	once	NA	TGTGCCAGCAGATCAGGGTTCGGCAATCAGCCCCAGCATTTT	CASRSGFGNQPQHF
TRBJ2-3	TRBV29-1	NA	NA	TGCAGCGCTGCCGGGACTAGCACAGATACGCAGTATTTT	CSAAGTSTDTQYF
TRBJ1-1	TRBV6-5	once	TRBD1	TGTGCCTCCGGGACAGGGGGGTCGGTCACTGAAGCTTTCTTT	CASGTGGSVTEAFF
TRBJ2-7	TRBV7-3	NA	NA	TGTGCCAGCAGCTCGGGACTGCTCCAGTACTTC	CASSSGLLQYF
TRBJ1-2	TRBV29-1	NA	NA	TGCAGCGTTGCGGCCCAGGCCTCCCATGATAACTATGGCTACACCTTC	CSVAAQASHDNYGYTF
TRBJ2-7	TRBV27	NA	NA	TGTGCCAGCAGTCCCCACGGGGGGCCCTACGAGCAGTACTTC	CASSPHGGPYEQYF
TRBJ1-4	TRBV19	few	NA	TGTGCCAGTAGTATAGGACAGAGGATTGTTGAAAAACTGTTTTTT	CASSIGQRIVEKLFF
TRBJ1-2	TRBV6-6	NA	TRBD1	TGTGCCAGCAGTTATGGACAGGCCTATGGCTACACCTTC	CASSYGQAYGYTF
TRBJ1-2	TRBV27	NA	TRBD1	TGTGCCAGCAGTCCCGCAGGGGGTGTATTACAAGATGGCTACACCTTC	CASSPAGGVLQDGYTF
TRBJ2-1	TRBV30	NA	TRBD2	TGTGCCTGGAGGGGACTAGCGGGGCACAATGAGCAGTTCTTC	CAWRGLAGHNEQFF
TRBJ2-1	TRBV5-5	NA	NA	TGTGCCAGCAGCTTGCTAGGGAGTCCAATGCAGTTCTTC	CASSLLGSPMQFF
TRBJ1-5	TRBV30	NA	NA	TGTGCCTGGAGTGTCGGAGGTCAGCCCCAGCATTTT	CAWSVGGQPQHF
TRBJ1-6	TRBV5-1	once	TRBD1	TGCGCCAGCAGCTCCGGACAGGGCCCCTCACCCCTCCACTTT	CASSSGQGPSPLHF
TRBJ2-7	TRBV11-2	NA	NA	TGTGCCAGCAGCAGCTTAGGGCCAGGCAACCTCGCTTTGGGGCACTTC	CASSSLGPGNLALGHF
TRBJ2-7	TRBV6-6	NA	NA	TGTGCCAGCAGTTACCCCCAGAGGGGGGGAACCTACGAGCAGTACTTC	CASSYPQRGGTYEQYF
TRBJ2-5	TRBV11-3	NA	NA	TGTGCCAGCAGCTTAGACCTCGGGGAGACCCAGTACTTC	CASSLDLGETQYF
TRBJ2-1	TRBV7-8	NA	TRBD2	TGTGCCAGCAGCTTAATTCTAGCGGGGGGCCCCCCCTACAATGAGCAGTTCTTC	CASSLILAGGPPYNEQFF
TRBJ1-1	TRBV7-9	NA	TRBD1	TGTGCCAGCAGCCATTTACAGGGGGCCCGGAACACTGAAGCTTTCTTT	CASSHLQGARNTEAFF
TRBJ2-1	TRBV7-6	NA	TRBD2	TGTGCCAGCAGCTTAACGGTGGGACTAGTAGAGCAGTTCTTC	CASSLTVGLVEQFF
TRBJ1-1	TRBV13	NA	NA	TGTGCCAGCAGCTTGGGGACCCCCGGCGGGGTGAACACTGAAGCTTTCTTT	CASSLGTPGGVNTEAFF
TRBJ2-1	TRBV18	NA	TRBD2	TGTGCCAGCTCACCTGGGACTAGCGGGGCTGCAAATGAGCAGTTCTTC	CASSPGTSGAANEQFF
TRBJ1-1	TRBV12-5	few	NA	TGTGCTAGTGGTTTGGGACAGTATAACACTGAAGCTTTCTTT	CASGLGQYNTEAFF
TRBJ1-1	TRBV29-1	NA	NA	TGCAGCGCAGCAGCCCGGGGGACTGAAGCTTTCTTT	CSAAARGTEAFF
TRBJ2-5	TRBV9	NA	TRBD2	TGTGCCAGCAGGGCAGGACTAGCGGCCCAAGAGACCCAGTACTTC	CASRAGLAAQETQYF
TRBJ1-1	TRBV7-2	NA	NA	TGTGCCAGCAGCCAAACCAGGATCCACGGAACTGAAGCTTTCTTT	CASSQTRIHGTEAFF
TRBJ1-5	TRBV7-2	once	NA	TGTGCCAGCAGCTTCCGCAGCGGCAATCAGCCCCAGCATTTT	CASSFRSGNQPQHF
TRBJ2-3	TRBV12-1	NA	NA	TGTGCCGGGAGCGGGTCCAAGAATACGCAGTATTTT	CAGSGSKNTQYF
TRBJ1-4	TRBV5-1	NA	TRBD1	TGCGCCAGCAGCTTGGGACAGGGTAAAAATGAAAAGCTGTTTTTT	CASSLGQGKNEKLFF
TRBJ1-3	TRBV18	NA	NA	TGTGCCAGCTCACCACAGGGGGACTCTGGAAACACCATATATTTT	CASSPQGDSGNTIYF
TRBJ2-4	TRBV15	NA	TRBD1	TGTGCCACCAGCAGAGATGACAGGGCAGAAAACATTCAGTACTTC	CATSRDDRAENIQYF
TRBJ1-3	TRBV6-1	NA	TRBD1	TGTGCCAGCAGTGAAGTTGGGACAGGGGTGTCCCAGGGAAACACCATATATTTT	CASSEVGTGVSQGNTIYF
TRBJ1-6	TRBV15	NA	NA	TGTGCCACCAGCAGAGTGGAGGGCCAAAATTCACCCCTCCACTTT	CATSRVEGQNSPLHF
TRBJ2-1	TRBV5-1	NA	NA	TGCGCCAGCACCCCGGGGGTCCGGGGAGGGGGCAATGAGCAGTTCTTC	CASTPGVRGGGNEQFF
TRBJ1-3	TRBV18	NA	NA	TGTGCCAGCTCACCACCGGACAGTGGAAACACCATATATTTT	CASSPPDSGNTIYF
TRBJ2-3	TRBV19	once	NA	TGTGCCAGTACGGAGCACGGCACAGATACGCAGTATTTT	CASTEHGTDTQYF
TRBJ2-7	TRBV6-4	NA	NA	TGTGCCAGCAGTGACCCCCAGGGGGAGCAGTACTTC	CASSDPQGEQYF
TRBJ2-7	TRBV14	NA	TRBD2	TGTGCCAGCAGACGGGGGGGACTGTCCTACGAGCAGTACTTC	CASRRGGLSYEQYF
TRBJ1-5	TRBV6-1	NA	NA	TGTGCCAGCAGTGAAGCGCGGGGTCAGCCCCAGCATTTT	CASSEARGQPQHF
TRBJ1-6	TRBV19	NA	NA	TGTGCCAGTAGTATTCCGGGAGTGGAGGGGACACCCCTCCACTTT	CASSIPGVEGTPLHF
TRBJ2-4	TRBV5-6	NA	NA	TGTGCCAGCAGCTTGGGGGCCAGAAACATTCAGTACTTC	CASSLGARNIQYF
TRBJ2-5	TRBV5-4	NA	NA	TGTGCCAGCAGCTTGGTGGAGGAAGAGACCCAGTACTTC	CASSLVEEETQYF
TRBJ1-2	TRBV5-5	NA	NA	TGTGCCAGCAGCTTGAACCCAGAGCGGGGCCCGGGCTGGGGCTACACCTTC	CASSLNPERGPGWGYTF
TRBJ2-7	TRBV29-1	NA	NA	TGCAGCGTTGGTGGGAGAACGAGCTCCTACGAGCAGTACTTC	CSVGGRTSSYEQYF
TRBJ2-3	TRBV15	NA	NA	TGTGCCACCAGCAGAGGTCGGGGATCGGGCACAGATACGCAGTATTTT	CATSRGRGSGTDTQYF